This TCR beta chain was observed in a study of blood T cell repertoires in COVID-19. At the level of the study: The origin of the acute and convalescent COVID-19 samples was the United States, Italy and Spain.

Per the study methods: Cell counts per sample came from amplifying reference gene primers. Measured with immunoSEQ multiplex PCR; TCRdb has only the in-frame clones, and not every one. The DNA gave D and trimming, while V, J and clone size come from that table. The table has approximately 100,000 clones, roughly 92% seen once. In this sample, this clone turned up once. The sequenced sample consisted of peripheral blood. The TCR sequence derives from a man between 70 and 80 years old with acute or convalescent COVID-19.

Here the CDR3 DNA reads TGTGCCAGCAGCCCGACAGGGAGGTGGGAGACCCAGTACTTC. Translation: CASSPTGRWETQYF. This rearrangement joins TRBV5-4 to TRBJ2-5; tentatively, D is TRBD1 (7 bases). CDR3 size: 14 residues. Trimming took off 4 bases at V and 5 bases at J, with 15 bases between the two ends. Germline values: CDR1 SGHNT, CDR2 YYREEE (reference sequence).